This T cell receptor beta chain was retrieved from a study of graft-versus-host responses after intestinal transplantation. The wider study: Among the recipients, transplants were multivisceral, liver-intestinal, or isolated intestinal. Every transplant recipient was induced with anti-thymocyte globulin, then maintained on tacrolimus and steroids for roughly 3 years.

TCRdb's copy holds only in-frame clones and misses some; the assay was immunoSEQ multiplex PCR. This sample has 100,000 to 140,000 clones, with roughly 90% found just once. A remark on this clone: As yet, its antigen is unknown.

Study observations and caveats: There were GvH clones found in recipient marrow, and some of them appeared first in ileum or blood. With peak circulating GvH clone levels came an association with early post-transplant HvG declines.

V lost 5 bases, J lost 7 bases, and 5 bases stayed unmatched. Looked up from germline, CDR1 is SGHTA and CDR2 is FQGNSA. This CDR3 has 14 residues. The TCR originated in a human donor who was the organ donor for an intestinal transplant. This sequence joins TRBV7-2 and TRBJ2-2; TRBD2 matches at 9 bases. Source: unstimulated CD4+ T cells sorted from spleen or lymph node cells, taken before transplant. CDR3 nucleotides: TGTGCCAGCAGCCACGGGACTAGCATCGGGGAGCTGTTTTTT. The encoded protein is CASSHGTSIGELFF.